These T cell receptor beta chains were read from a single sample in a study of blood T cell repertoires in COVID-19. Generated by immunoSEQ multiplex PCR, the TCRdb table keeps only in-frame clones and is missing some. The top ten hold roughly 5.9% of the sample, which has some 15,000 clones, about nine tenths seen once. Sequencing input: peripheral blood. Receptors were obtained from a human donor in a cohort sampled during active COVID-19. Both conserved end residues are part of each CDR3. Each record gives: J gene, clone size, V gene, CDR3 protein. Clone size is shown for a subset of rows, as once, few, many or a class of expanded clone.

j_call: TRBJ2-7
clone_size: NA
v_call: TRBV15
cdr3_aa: CATSRESGESYEQYF

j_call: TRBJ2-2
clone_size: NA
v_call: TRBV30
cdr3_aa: CAGGSPNTGELFF

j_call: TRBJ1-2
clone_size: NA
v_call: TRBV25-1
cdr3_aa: CASSEFWEGNYGYTF

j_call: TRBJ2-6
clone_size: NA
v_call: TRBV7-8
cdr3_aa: CASSLAIATGYSGANVLTF

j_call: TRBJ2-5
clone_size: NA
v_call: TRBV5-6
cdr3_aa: CASSGGTANQETQYF

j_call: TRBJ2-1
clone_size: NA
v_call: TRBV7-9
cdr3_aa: CASSLASGSRDEQFF

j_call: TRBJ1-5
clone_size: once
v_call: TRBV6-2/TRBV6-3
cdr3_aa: CASSQGGYSNQPQHF

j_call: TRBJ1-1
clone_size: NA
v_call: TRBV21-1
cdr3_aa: CASRRGATDRAEKNTEAFF

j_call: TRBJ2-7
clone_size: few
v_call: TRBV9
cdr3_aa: CASAPGTGDEQYF

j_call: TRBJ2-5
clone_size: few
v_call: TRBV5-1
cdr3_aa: CASSLVASGLQETQYF

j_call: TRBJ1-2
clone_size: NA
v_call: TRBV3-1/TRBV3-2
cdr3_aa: CASSQGQGAGGYTF

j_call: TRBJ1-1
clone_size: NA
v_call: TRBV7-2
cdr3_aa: CASSFYRMNTEAFF

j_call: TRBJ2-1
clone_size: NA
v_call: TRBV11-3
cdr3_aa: CASSSDDSNEQFF

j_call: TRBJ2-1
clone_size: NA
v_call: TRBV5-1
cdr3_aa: CASSANNEQFF

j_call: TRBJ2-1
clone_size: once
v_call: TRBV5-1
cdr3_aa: CASSLDSGYFINEQFF

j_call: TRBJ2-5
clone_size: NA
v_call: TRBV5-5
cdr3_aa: CASSYGDRQETQYF